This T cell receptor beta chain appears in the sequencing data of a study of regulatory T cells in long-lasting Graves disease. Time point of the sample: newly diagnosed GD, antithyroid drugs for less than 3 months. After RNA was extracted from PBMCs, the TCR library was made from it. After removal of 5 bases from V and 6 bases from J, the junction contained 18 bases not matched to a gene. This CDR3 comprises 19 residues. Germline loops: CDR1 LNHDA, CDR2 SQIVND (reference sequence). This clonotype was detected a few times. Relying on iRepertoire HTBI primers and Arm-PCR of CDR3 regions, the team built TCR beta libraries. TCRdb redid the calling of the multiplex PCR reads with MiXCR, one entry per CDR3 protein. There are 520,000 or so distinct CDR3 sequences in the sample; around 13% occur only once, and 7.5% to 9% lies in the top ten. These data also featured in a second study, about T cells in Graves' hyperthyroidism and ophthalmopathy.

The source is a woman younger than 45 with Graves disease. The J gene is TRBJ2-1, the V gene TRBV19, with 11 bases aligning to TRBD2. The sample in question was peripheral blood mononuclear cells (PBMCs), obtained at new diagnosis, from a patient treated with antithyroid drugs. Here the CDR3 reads CASSPVGGLAGVLGNEQFF. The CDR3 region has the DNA TGTGCCAGTAGTCCCGTAGGCGGACTAGCGGGTGTCTTGGGCAATGAGCAGTTCTTC.